Listed here are 10 T cell receptor beta chains from one sample, sequenced in a study of blood T cell repertoires in COVID-19. Produced via immunoSEQ multiplex PCR; TCRdb's table is partial and in-frame only. Of about 250,000 clones listed, around nine tenths are singletons. The source material was peripheral blood. All receptors derive from an older woman who had recovered from COVID-19.

The chain couples TRBV29-1 to TRBJ2-7; D perhaps matches TRBD1 (5 bases). Germline V CDR1 and CDR2: SQVTM, ANQGSEA. The germline V and J ends were trimmed by 5 bases and 5 bases, with 13 bases remaining between them. The CDR3 contains 12 residues. The CDR3 spells CSVRQSEDEQYF. In DNA form, the CDR3 reads TGCAGCGTTCGACAGTCCGAAGACGAGCAGTACTTC.

The rearrangement uses TRBV5-1 and TRBJ1-3; D not resolved. Deletions cut 4 bases from V and 0 bases from J, with 11 bases between. CDR1 SGHRS and CDR2 YFSETQ come from the germline V gene. The CDR3 length is 15 residues. The CDR3 loop reads CASSPGAISGNTIYF. The CDR3 region has the DNA TGCGCCAGCAGCCCCGGTGCGATCTCTGGAAACACCATATATTTT.

The chain couples TRBV4-2 to TRBJ1-5; tentatively, D is TRBD1 (6 bases). Looked up from germline, CDR1 is LGHNA and CDR2 is YNFKEQ. The length of the CDR3 is 14 residues. V was cut by 2 bases and J by 5 bases, with 10 bases left in between. The DNA for the CDR3 is TGTGCCAGCAGCCAACAACAGGGTGATCAGCCCCAGCATTTT. The encoded protein is CASSQQQGDQPQHF.

This chain links TRBV19 with TRBJ1-2; 9 nucleotides align to TRBD1. CDR1 and CDR2 (germline): LNHDA, SQIVND (reference sequence). Trimming took 3 bases from V and 3 from J; bases not matched to a gene: 11. This CDR3 has 17 residues. Here the CDR3 DNA reads TGTGCCAGTAGTATCTCCCCCGGGACAGGGATTGACTATGGCTACACCTTC. Protein product: CASSISPGTGIDYGYTF. The variable domain in full, with the rest retrieved from reference TRBV19 and TRBJ1-2, is DGGITQSPKYLFRKEGQNVTLSCEQNLNHDAMYWYRQDPGQGLRLIYYSQIVNDFQKGDIAEGYSVSREKKESFPLTVTSAQKNPTAFYLCASSISPGTGIDYGYTFGSGTRLTVV.

The gene calls are TRBV2 and TRBJ1-4; 7 nucleotides align to TRBD1. V shed 6 bases and J 6 bases; nucleotides not matched to a gene: 7. The CDR3 is 14 residues long. The V gene's germline CDR1 is SNHLY and CDR2 FYNNEI. The CDR3 loop is CASRGMTGYEKLFF. The CDR3 DNA follows: TGTGCCAGCAGGGGAATGACAGGGTATGAAAAACTGTTTTTT. Full variable domain (rest looked up from reference TRBV2 and TRBJ1-4): EPEVTQTPSHQVTQMGQEVILRCVPISNHLYFYWYRQILGQKVEFLVSFYNNEISEKSEIFDDQFSVERPDGSNFTLKIRSTKLEDSAMYFCASRGMTGYEKLFFGSGTQLSVL.

The rearrangement uses TRBV9 and TRBJ2-7; 9 positions match TRBD2. The CDR3 is 17 amino acids. CDR1 is SGDLS, CDR2 YYNGEE, per germline. The V and J ends lost 3 bases and 3 bases, in that order; junction bases with no gene match: 13. CDR3 amino acids: CASSALDGTSRGYEQYF. CDR3 in DNA: TGTGCCAGCAGCGCCTTGGATGGGACTAGCCGGGGCTACGAGCAGTACTTC.

The V call is TRBV5-1, the J call TRBJ1-2; TRBD1 matches 7 bases. The J segment lost 0 bases and the V segment lost 0 bases, leaving 11 bases of the junction unmatched. This CDR3 region has 18 residues. Germline V gene lookup returns CDR1 SGHRS and CDR2 YFSETQ. The CDR3 DNA sequence: TGCGCCAGCAGCTTGGCGAGGGGGCAGGGGAAAGCTAACTATGGCTACACCTTC. This codes for CASSLARGQGKANYGYTF.

V usage is TRBV9 and J usage is TRBJ1-3, with D hard to call. The V end was cut by 4 bases, the J end by 0 bases, with 11 bases between. This CDR3 region has 15 residues. Germline CDR1 and CDR2: SGDLS and YYNGEE. CDR3 in amino acids: CASSPQRPSGNTIYF. The CDR3 DNA sequence: TGTGCCAGCAGCCCACAGAGACCCTCTGGAAACACCATATATTTT.

The CDR3 region has the DNA TGCGCCAGCAGCTACAGTCAGGGGCTGGATCAGCCCCAGCATTTT. Residues: CASSYSQGLDQPQHF. The chain joins TRBV5-1 to TRBJ1-5; TRBD1 is a possible D gene (6 bases). This CDR3 has 15 amino acids. V gave up 3 bases and J gave up 5 bases, with 15 bases separating them. The V gene's germline CDR1 is SGHRS and CDR2 YFSETQ.

This chain joins TRBV3-1 (or the pseudogene TRBV3-2) and TRBJ1-3; maybe TRBD1 (5 bases). Germline V gene sequence: CDR1 LGHDT, CDR2 YNNKEL (reference sequence). The CDR3 has 15 residues. V was cut by 1 base and J by 0 bases, with 7 bases left in between. CDR3 protein: CASSQGQISGNTIYF. The CDR3 DNA sequence: TGTGCCAGCAGCCAAGGACAGATCTCTGGAAACACCATATATTTT.